Below, 29 T cell receptor beta chains from the same sample are listed, as sequenced in a study of T cell responses to AZD1222 COVID-19 vaccine. This table comes from immunoSEQ multiplex PCR, and its TCRdb copy is limited to in-frame clones, with some not included. The repertoire consists of some 170,000 clones, with approximately 93% occurring once and the leading ten covering 1.7%. The sequencing here drew on peripheral blood, taken 28 days after the second AZD1222 dose. The source is an adult who received the AZD1222 COVID-19 vaccine.

V is TRBV6-5 and J is TRBJ2-3; weak D call: TRBD2 (6 bases). Germline V CDR1 and CDR2: MNHEY, SVGAGI. V dropped 4 bases and J dropped 2 bases, with 10 bases sitting between them. The CDR3 is 14 residues long. This chain's CDR3 is CASSLEGFTDTQYF. The CDR3 DNA sequence: TGTGCCAGCAGTTTGGAGGGGTTCACAGATACGCAGTATTTT.

The chain employs TRBV19 and TRBJ2-6; TRBD1 matches at 8 bases. CDR3 length equals 17 residues. Germline loops: CDR1 LNHDA, CDR2 SQIVND (reference sequence). The junction had 8 bases not matched to a gene; V was cut back by 3 bases and J by 4 bases. This CDR3 reads CASSIGQGVSGANVLTF. The CDR3 DNA reads TGTGCCAGTAGTATCGGACAGGGAGTCTCAGGGGCCAACGTCCTGACTTTC.

This chain joins TRBV30 and TRBJ2-7; either TRBD1 or TRBD2 may supply D (5 bases each). V was cut by 2 bases and J by 5 bases, with 13 bases left in between. The CDR3 spans 13 residues. Germline V gene data show CDR1 as GTSNPN and CDR2 as SVGIG (reference sequence). In DNA form, the CDR3 reads TGTGCCTGGAGTAGGGGACCCCTCGACGAGCAGTACTTC. Translated: CAWSRGPLDEQYF.

This chain joins TRBV9 and TRBJ2-1; TRBD1 aligns across 11 bases. The CDR3 consists of 17 residues. Germline V gene lookup returns CDR1 SGDLS and CDR2 YYNGEE. V dropped 4 bases and J dropped 3; count of bases not matched to a gene: 9. The CDR3 DNA reads as TGTGCCAGCAGCCTGGGGACAGGGGGATTTCTCTACAATGAGCAGTTCTTC. Protein product: CASSLGTGGFLYNEQFF.

This chain links TRBV14 with TRBJ2-7; D gene uncertain. Germline V gene data show CDR1 as SGHDN and CDR2 as FVKESK. V lost 1 base and J 2 bases, leaving 12 bases between the germline ends. The CDR3 covers 15 residues. The CDR3 loop is CASSQGRQIPYEQYF. The CDR3 nucleotides are TGTGCCAGCAGCCAAGGCAGACAAATTCCCTACGAGCAGTACTTC.

The V gene is TRBV9, the J gene TRBJ2-5; 12 bases are shared with TRBD1. The CDR3 is made up of 15 amino acids. Germline V CDR1 and CDR2: SGDLS, YYNGEE. With V trimmed by 0 bases and J by 4 bases, 1 base remained unmatched. CDR3 nucleotides: TGTGCCAGCAGCGTAGAGGGACAGGGGGCAGAGACCCAGTACTTC. Protein product: CASSVEGQGAETQYF.

The rearrangement joins TRBV19 to TRBJ1-2; no reliable D call. In germline, CDR1 is LNHDA, CDR2 SQIVND (reference sequence). The CDR3 runs 16 residues. Trimming cost V 2 bases and J 6 bases, with 19 bases left between them. CDR3 residues: CASSISPGRGGHGYTF. DNA of the CDR3: TGTGCCAGTAGTATATCCCCCGGGCGGGGAGGGCATGGCTACACCTTC.

This clone came up once. The J gene is TRBJ1-6, the V gene TRBV30, with D maybe TRBD1 (5 bases). There are 13 residues in the CDR3. Germline-derived CDR1 and CDR2 are GTSNPN and SVGIG (reference sequence). Trimming shortened V by 3 bases and J by 7 bases, and 10 bases separated the two germline ends. The CDR3 nucleotides read TGTGCCTGGAGCGGGGACCAGAATTCACCCCTCCACTTT. Its protein product is CAWSGDQNSPLHF.

The gene calls are TRBV7-2 and TRBJ2-3, with 13 bases fitting TRBD2. The V and J ends lost 3 bases and 6 bases, in that order; junction bases with no gene match: 12. There are 18 residues in the CDR3. Germline V gene lookup returns CDR1 SGHTA and CDR2 FQGNSA. CDR3 sequence (DNA): TGTGCCAGCAGCTTCCTCTTGACTAGCGGGGGGTTCGCCGATACGCAGTATTTT. It encodes CASSFLLTSGGFADTQYF.

The chain joins TRBV7-9 to TRBJ2-3; possibly TRBD2 for D (6 bases). Germline lookup yields CDR1 SEHNR and CDR2 FQNEAQ (reference sequence). The V end was cut by 0 bases, the J end by 6 bases, with 16 bases between. This CDR3 comprises 16 residues. The CDR3 sequence is CASSLAGTPGDDTQYF. The CDR3 nucleotides read TGTGCCAGCAGCTTAGCCGGGACGCCGGGGGACGATACGCAGTATTTT.

V is TRBV9 and J is TRBJ1-4; D is undetermined. Trimming shortened V by 4 bases and J by 8 bases, and 9 bases separated the two germline ends. The CDR3 sequence is 12 residues long. The germline CDR1 and CDR2 sequences are SGDLS and YYNGEE. The CDR3: CASSRDGEKLFF. DNA for the CDR3: TGTGCCAGCAGCCGCGACGGAGAAAAACTGTTTTTT.

The V and J genes are TRBV30 and TRBJ2-6, with D uncertain. This CDR3 spans 14 amino acids. Germline V gene lookup returns CDR1 GTSNPN and CDR2 SVGIG (reference sequence). The V end lost 7 bases, the J end lost 0 bases, and 10 bases lay between the germline ends. The CDR3 DNA follows: TGTGCCTTAAAAAGAAGCTCTGGGGCCAACGTCCTGACTTTC. It yields the protein CALKRSSGANVLTF.

The chain combines TRBV29-1 with TRBJ2-5, with 8 bases identical to TRBD1. Germline assignment: CDR1 SQVTM and CDR2 ANQGSEA. The CDR3 has 12 amino acids. Unmatched junction bases numbered 6, after V lost 7 bases and J lost 5 bases. The CDR3 DNA is TGCAGCGCGACAGGGGCGAGTGAGACCCAGTACTTC. As protein: CSATGASETQYF.

In its sample, this clone was seen a few times. The chain uses TRBV2 and TRBJ1-2; weak D call: TRBD1 (6 bases). V was cut by 4 bases and J by 12 bases, with 15 bases left in between. Germline CDR1 and CDR2: SNHLY and FYNNEI. The CDR3 totals 12 residues. The CDR3 DNA reads as TGTGCCAGCAGTGCCTACAGGGTAGCGGACACCTTC. Residues: CASSAYRVADTF.

V and J are TRBV4-2 and TRBJ1-4; D ambiguous. The CDR3 sequence is 13 residues long. V lost 1 base and J 8 bases, leaving 8 bases between the germline ends. In germline, CDR1 is LGHNA, CDR2 YNFKEQ. CDR3 in DNA: TGTGCCAGCAGCCAAGTCGTTGCCGAAAAACTGTTTTTT. It encodes CASSQVVAEKLFF.

The chain combines TRBV19 with TRBJ1-5, with 8 bases identical to TRBD1. J lost 5 bases, V lost 7 bases, and 1 base had no gene match. Germline CDR1 and CDR2: LNHDA and SQIVND (reference sequence). The CDR3 is made up of 12 amino acids. CDR3 residues: CASTTGDQPQHF. In DNA form, the CDR3 reads TGTGCCAGTACGACAGGGGATCAGCCCCAGCATTTT. Filled out from reference TRBV19 and TRBJ1-5, the complete variable domain reads DGGITQSPKYLFRKEGQNVTLSCEQNLNHDAMYWYRQDPGQGLRLIYYSQIVNDFQKGDIAEGYSVSREKKESFPLTVTSAQKNPTAFYLCASTTGDQPQHFGDGTRLSIL.

This clone was observed a single time. The gene calls are TRBV5-1 and TRBJ1-1; possibly TRBD1 for D (6 bases). V dropped 4 bases and J dropped 5 bases, with 15 bases sitting between them. The CDR3 is 14 amino acids. CDR1 and CDR2 from the germline V gene are SGHRS and YFSETQ. The CDR3 region is CASSPWTAKTEAFF. DNA for the CDR3: TGCGCCAGCAGCCCCTGGACAGCAAAAACTGAAGCTTTCTTT. Complete variable domain (other parts from reference TRBV5-1 and TRBJ1-1): KAGVTQTPRYLIKTRGQQVTLSCSPISGHRSVSWYQQTPGQGLQFLFEYFSETQRNKGNFPGRFSGRQFSNSRSEMNVSTLELGDSALYLCASSPWTAKTEAFFGQGTRLTVV.

This chain connects TRBV10-3 to TRBJ1-6; D remains ambiguous. The germline V gene has CDR1 ENHRY and CDR2 SYGVKD. This CDR3 is built from 13 residues. Between the trimmed V and J ends, which lost 11 bases and 8 bases, there was a span of 16 bases. CDR3 residues: CAVTPEPYSPLHF. The DNA of the CDR3 is TGTGCCGTCACCCCCGAACCTTATTCACCCCTCCACTTT.

A word on this clone: This same CDR3 is encoded by further DNA sequences in the sample. The V gene is TRBV19, the J gene TRBJ2-7; tentatively, D is TRBD1 (6 bases). The CDR3 covers 14 residues. CDR1 and CDR2 (germline): LNHDA, SQIVND (reference sequence). Trimming took 7 bases from V and 3 from J, leaving 16 bases between them. As DNA, the CDR3 is TGTGCCAGTACCCCGACAGGTGGAATCTACGAGCAGTACTTC. Translation gives CASTPTGGIYEQYF.

V gene TRBV27 combines with J gene TRBJ2-2; 9 bases are a match to TRBD1. After removal of 7 bases from V and 0 bases from J, the junction contained 6 bases not matched to a gene. Per the germline V gene, CDR1 is MNHEY and CDR2 is SMNVEV (reference sequence). The CDR3 loop spans 16 amino acids. CDR3 nucleotides: TGTGCCAGCATGACCCGACAGGGGGCGAACACCGGGGAGCTGTTTTTT. This sequence encodes CASMTRQGANTGELFF.

This sequence joins TRBV5-1 and TRBJ1-2, with 10 nucleotides matching TRBD1. CDR1 is SGHRS and CDR2 is YFSETQ in the germline V gene. The length of the CDR3 is 13 residues. With V trimmed by 4 bases and J by 13 bases, 10 bases remained unmatched. As DNA, the CDR3 is TGCGCCAGCAGCCAAATTCCGGGACAGGGGAGCACCTTC. Protein sequence: CASSQIPGQGSTF.

J is TRBJ1-1 and V is TRBV19; no clear D gene. The CDR3 runs 15 residues. The ends were cut back, 10 bases at V and 1 base at J, with 19 bases in the middle. Germline lookup yields CDR1 LNHDA and CDR2 SQIVND (reference sequence). For the CDR3, the DNA is TGTGCCACAGTAGCAAGTCGCGCACAGAACACTGAAGCTTTCTTT. Translating gives CATVASRAQNTEAFF.

This chain joins TRBV5-6 and TRBJ1-4, with D possibly being TRBD1 (6 bases). The V gene lost 3 bases and the J gene lost 7 bases, with 16 bases spanning the gap. Germline V gives CDR1 SGHDT, CDR2 YYEEEE. This CDR3 comprises 15 residues. The CDR3 here is CASSSRPGAGEKLFF. The CDR3 DNA sequence: TGTGCCAGCAGCTCGCGTCCAGGGGCAGGTGAAAAACTGTTTTTT.

The rearrangement uses TRBV5-5 and TRBJ2-7; D gene ambiguous. Trimming cost V 5 bases and J 1 base, with 13 bases left between them. CDR3 size: 14 residues. Germline CDR1 is SGHKS and CDR2 is YYEKEE (reference sequence). CDR3 sequence (DNA): TGTGCCAGCAGTCCATCACACGGATCCTACGAGCAGTACTTC. Translation gives CASSPSHGSYEQYF.

The rearrangement links TRBV19 to TRBJ1-1; TRBD1 is a possible D gene (6 bases). This CDR3 contains 11 residues. In germline, CDR1 is LNHDA, CDR2 SQIVND (reference sequence). Trimming removed 9 bases at V and 8 bases at J, with 13 bases between. CDR3 residues: CASTVGGEAFF. DNA of the CDR3: TGTGCCAGCACCGTCGGGGGCGAAGCTTTCTTT.

The chain couples TRBV5-4 to TRBJ1-1; D call uncertain. Per the germline V gene, CDR1 is SGHNT and CDR2 is YYREEE (reference sequence). The CDR3 has 16 amino acids. V lost 2 bases and J lost 2, with 16 bases in between. The DNA of the CDR3 is TGTGCCAGCAGCTTAGGTGGCGACACTCGAAACACTGAAGCTTTCTTT. Protein: CASSLGGDTRNTEAFF.

The V and J genes are TRBV6-1 and TRBJ1-1; no clear D. CDR3 size: 14 residues. Trimming pared 1 base from V and 0 bases from J, leaving 6 bases between. CDR1 and CDR2 (germline): MNHNS, SASEGT. The DNA of the CDR3 is TGTGCCAGCAGTGAAGTTGTGTTGAACACTGAAGCTTTCTTT. Amino acid sequence: CASSEVVLNTEAFF.

The rearrangement links TRBV12-3 or TRBV12-4 to TRBJ2-1; no reliable D call. Trimming took 5 bases from V and 7 from J, leaving 9 bases between them. CDR3 length: 12 amino acids. The CDR3, as DNA: TGTGCCAGCAGTCCGGACGTAAATGAGCAGTTCTTC. This translates into CASSPDVNEQFF.

The chain recombines TRBV4-2 with TRBJ2-7, with TRBD1 identical over 10 bases. J gave up 5 bases and V 1 base, and 5 bases lay outside the gene matches. This CDR3 region has 15 residues. Germline V gene lookup returns CDR1 LGHNA and CDR2 YNFKEQ. For the CDR3, the DNA is TGTGCCAGCAGCCAAGGGGGACAGGGGCCCCACGAGCAGTACTTC. Protein sequence: CASSQGGQGPHEQYF.